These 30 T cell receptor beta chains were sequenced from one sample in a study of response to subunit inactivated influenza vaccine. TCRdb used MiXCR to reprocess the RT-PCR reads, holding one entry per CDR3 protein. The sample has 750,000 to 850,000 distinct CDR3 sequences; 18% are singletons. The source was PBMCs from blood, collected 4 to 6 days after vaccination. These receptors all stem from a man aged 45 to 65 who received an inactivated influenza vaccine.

The CDR3: CATSRGRTGEGNTQYF. CDR3 sequence (DNA): TGTGCCACCAGCAGAGGGAGGACAGGGGAGGGTAATACGCAGTATTTT. This rearrangement joins TRBV15 to TRBJ2-3; 9 bases line up with TRBD1. J was trimmed by 7 bases and V by 1 base; bases with no gene match: 9. The length of the CDR3 is 16 residues. The germline CDR1 and CDR2 sequences are LNHNV and YYDKDF (reference sequence).

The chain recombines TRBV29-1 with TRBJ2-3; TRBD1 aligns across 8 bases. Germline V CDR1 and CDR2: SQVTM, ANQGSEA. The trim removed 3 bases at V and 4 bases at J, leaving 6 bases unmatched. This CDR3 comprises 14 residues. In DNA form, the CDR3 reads TGCAGCGTTGAGGCGGGACAGGCTGCAGATACGCAGTATTTT. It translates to CSVEAGQAADTQYF.

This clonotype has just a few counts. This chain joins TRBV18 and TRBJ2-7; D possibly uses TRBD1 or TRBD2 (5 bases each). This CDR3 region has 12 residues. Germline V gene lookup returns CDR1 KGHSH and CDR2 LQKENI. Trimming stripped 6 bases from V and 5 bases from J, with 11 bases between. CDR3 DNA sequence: TGTGCCAGCTCCCTCCGGGACCACGAGCAGTACTTC. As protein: CASSLRDHEQYF.

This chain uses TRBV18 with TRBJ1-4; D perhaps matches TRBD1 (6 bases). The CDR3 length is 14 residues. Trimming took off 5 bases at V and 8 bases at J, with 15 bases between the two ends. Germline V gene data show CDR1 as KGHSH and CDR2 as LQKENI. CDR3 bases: TGTGCCAGCTCAGCCCCAGGGGCTGGCGAAAAACTGTTTTTT. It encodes CASSAPGAGEKLFF. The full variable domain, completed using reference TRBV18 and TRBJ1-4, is NAGVMQNPRHLVRRRGQEARLRCSPMKGHSHVYWYRQLPEEGLKFMVYLQKENIIDESGMPKERFSAEFPKEGPSILRIQQVVRGDSAAYFCASSAPGAGEKLFFGSGTQLSVL.

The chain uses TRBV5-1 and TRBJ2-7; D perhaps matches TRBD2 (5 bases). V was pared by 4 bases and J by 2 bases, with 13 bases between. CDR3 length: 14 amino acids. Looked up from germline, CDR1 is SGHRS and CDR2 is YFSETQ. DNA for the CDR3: TGCGCCAGCAGCAAGATAGCGCCGACCTACGAGCAGTACTTC. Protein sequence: CASSKIAPTYEQYF.

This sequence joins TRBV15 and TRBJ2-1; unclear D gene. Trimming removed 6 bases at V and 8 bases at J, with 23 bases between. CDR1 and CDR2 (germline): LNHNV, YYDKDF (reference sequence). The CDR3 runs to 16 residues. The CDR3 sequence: CATSLVPFPLLDEQFF. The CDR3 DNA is TGTGCCACCAGTCTTGTCCCCTTCCCCCTGTTAGATGAGCAGTTCTTC.

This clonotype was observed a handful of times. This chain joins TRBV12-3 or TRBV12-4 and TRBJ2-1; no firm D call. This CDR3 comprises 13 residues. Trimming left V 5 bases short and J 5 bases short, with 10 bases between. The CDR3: CASSNHRDNEQFF. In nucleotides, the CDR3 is TGTGCCAGCAGTAATCACCGGGACAATGAGCAGTTCTTC.

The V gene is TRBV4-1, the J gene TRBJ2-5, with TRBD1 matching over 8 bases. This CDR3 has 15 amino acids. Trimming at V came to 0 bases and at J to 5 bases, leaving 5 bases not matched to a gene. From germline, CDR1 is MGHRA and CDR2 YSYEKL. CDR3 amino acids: CASSQEGRGPETQYF. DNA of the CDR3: TGCGCCAGCAGCCAAGAGGGCAGGGGGCCTGAGACCCAGTACTTC.

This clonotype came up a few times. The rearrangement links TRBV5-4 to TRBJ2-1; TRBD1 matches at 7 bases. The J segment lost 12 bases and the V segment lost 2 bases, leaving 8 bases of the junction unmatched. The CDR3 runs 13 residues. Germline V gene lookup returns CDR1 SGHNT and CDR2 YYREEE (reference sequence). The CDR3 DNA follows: TGTGCCAGCAGCTTTTACAGGACAGGCGCGCAGTTCTTC. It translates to CASSFYRTGAQFF.

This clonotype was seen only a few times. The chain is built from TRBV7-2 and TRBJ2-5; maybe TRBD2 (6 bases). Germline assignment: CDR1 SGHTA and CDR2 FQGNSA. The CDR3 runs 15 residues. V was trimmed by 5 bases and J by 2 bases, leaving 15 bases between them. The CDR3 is CASSPVGGKQETQYF. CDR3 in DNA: TGTGCCAGCAGCCCGGTGGGGGGTAAACAAGAGACCCAGTACTTC.

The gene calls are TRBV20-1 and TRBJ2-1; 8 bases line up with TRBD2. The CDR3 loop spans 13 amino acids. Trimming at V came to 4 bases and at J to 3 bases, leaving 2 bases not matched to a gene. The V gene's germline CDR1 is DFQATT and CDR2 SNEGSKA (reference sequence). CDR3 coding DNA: TGCAGTGCTATTAGCGGGGACTACAATGAGCAGTTCTTC. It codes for CSAISGDYNEQFF.

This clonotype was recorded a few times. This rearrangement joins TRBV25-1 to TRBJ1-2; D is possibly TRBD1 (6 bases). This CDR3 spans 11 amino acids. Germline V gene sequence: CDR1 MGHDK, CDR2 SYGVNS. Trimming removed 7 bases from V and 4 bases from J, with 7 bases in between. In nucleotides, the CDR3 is TGTGCCAGCACGGACAGCTATGGCTACACCTTC. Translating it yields CASTDSYGYTF.

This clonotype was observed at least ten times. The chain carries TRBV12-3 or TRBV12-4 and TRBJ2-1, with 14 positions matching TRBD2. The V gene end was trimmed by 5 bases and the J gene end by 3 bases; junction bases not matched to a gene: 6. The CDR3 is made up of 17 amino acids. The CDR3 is CASSPGTSGGNYNEQFF. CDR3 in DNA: TGTGCCAGCAGTCCCGGGACTAGCGGGGGCAACTACAATGAGCAGTTCTTC.

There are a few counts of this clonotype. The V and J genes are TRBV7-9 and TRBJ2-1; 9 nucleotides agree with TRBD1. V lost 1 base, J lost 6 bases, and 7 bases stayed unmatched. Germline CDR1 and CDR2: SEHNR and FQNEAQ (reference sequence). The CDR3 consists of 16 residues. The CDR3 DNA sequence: TGTGCCAGCAGCTTAGAAGGGACAGGGCAACCCAATGAGCAGTTCTTC. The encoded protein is CASSLEGTGQPNEQFF.

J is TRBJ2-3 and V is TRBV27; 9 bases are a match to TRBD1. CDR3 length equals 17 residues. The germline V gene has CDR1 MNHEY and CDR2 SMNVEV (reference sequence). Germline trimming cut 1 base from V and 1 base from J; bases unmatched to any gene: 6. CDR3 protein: CASSLLTGGLRTDTQYF. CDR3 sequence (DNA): TGTGCCAGCAGTTTATTAACAGGGGGCCTGCGCACAGATACGCAGTATTTT.

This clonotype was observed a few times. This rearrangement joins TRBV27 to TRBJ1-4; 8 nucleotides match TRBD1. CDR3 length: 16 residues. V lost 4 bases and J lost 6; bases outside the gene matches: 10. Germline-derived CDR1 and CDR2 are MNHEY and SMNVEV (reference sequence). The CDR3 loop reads CASSSRTGGRDEKLFF. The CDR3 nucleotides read TGTGCCAGCAGTTCCAGAACAGGGGGGAGGGATGAAAAACTGTTTTTT.

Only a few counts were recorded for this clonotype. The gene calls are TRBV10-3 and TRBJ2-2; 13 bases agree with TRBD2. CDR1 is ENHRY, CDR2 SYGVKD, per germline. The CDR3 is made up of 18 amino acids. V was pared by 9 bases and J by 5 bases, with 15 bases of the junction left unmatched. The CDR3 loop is CAIRQSPTSGRETGELFF. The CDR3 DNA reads TGTGCCATTAGACAGTCACCCACTAGCGGGAGGGAGACCGGGGAGCTGTTTTTT.

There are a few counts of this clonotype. The CDR3 DNA reads TGCGCCAGCAGCCCCTGGGACAGGGGAAGCGAGCAGTACTTC. Amino acids: CASSPWDRGSEQYF. The V call is TRBV5-1, the J call TRBJ2-7; TRBD1 aligns across 10 bases. The CDR3 is made up of 14 amino acids. CDR1 SGHRS and CDR2 YFSETQ come from the germline V gene. Germline trimming cut 4 bases from V and 6 bases from J; bases unmatched to any gene: 7.

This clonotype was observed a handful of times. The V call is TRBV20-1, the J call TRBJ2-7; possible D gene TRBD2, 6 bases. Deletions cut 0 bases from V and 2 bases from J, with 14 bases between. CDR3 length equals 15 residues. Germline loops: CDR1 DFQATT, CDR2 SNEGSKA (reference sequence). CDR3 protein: CSARDRLEQTYEQYF. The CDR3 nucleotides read TGCAGTGCTAGAGACCGACTAGAGCAAACCTACGAGCAGTACTTC.

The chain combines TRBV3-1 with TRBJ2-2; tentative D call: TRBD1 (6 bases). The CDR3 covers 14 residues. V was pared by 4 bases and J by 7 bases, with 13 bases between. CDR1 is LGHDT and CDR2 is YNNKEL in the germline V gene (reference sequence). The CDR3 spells CASSPHQGIGELFF. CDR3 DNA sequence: TGTGCCAGCAGCCCACATCAGGGGATCGGGGAGCTGTTTTTT.

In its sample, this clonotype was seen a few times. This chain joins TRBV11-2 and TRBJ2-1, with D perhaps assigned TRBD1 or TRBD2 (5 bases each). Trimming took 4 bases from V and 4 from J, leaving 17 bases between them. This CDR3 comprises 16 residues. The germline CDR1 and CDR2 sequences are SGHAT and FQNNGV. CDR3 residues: CASSYPSGTIYNEQFF. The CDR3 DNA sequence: TGTGCCAGCAGCTACCCTTCCGGGACCATATACAATGAGCAGTTCTTC.

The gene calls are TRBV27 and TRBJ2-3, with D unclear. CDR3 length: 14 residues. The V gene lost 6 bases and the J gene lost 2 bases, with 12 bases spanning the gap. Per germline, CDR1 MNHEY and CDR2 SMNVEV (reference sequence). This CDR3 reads CASSRPLPTDTQYF. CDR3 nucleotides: TGTGCCAGCAGCCGACCTCTCCCCACAGATACGCAGTATTTT.

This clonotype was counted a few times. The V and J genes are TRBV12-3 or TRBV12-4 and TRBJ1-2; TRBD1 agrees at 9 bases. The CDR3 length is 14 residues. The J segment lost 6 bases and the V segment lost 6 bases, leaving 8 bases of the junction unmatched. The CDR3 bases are TGTGCCAGCAGCCCCTCCTGGACAGGGGATGGCTACACCTTC. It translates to CASSPSWTGDGYTF.

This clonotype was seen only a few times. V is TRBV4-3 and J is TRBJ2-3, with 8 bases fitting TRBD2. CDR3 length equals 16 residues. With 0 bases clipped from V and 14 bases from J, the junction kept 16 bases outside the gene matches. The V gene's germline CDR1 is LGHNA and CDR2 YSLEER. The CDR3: CASSQDLMRAGGLLYF. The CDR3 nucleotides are TGCGCCAGCAGCCAAGATCTGATGCGGGCGGGGGGATTATTGTATTTT.

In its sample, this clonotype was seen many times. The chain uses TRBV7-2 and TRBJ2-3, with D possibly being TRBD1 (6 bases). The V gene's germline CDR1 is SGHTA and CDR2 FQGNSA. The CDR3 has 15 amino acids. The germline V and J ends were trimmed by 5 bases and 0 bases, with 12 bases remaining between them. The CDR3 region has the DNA TGTGCCAGCAGCCAAGACAGGACTAGCACAGATACGCAGTATTTT. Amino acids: CASSQDRTSTDTQYF.

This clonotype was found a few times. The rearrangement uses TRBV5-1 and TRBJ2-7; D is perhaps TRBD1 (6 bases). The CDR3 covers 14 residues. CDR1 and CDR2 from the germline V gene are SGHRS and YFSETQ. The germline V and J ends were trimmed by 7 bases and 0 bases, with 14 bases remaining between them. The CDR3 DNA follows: TGCGCCAGCCGACCCCAGGACAGCTCCTACGAGCAGTACTTC. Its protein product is CASRPQDSSYEQYF.

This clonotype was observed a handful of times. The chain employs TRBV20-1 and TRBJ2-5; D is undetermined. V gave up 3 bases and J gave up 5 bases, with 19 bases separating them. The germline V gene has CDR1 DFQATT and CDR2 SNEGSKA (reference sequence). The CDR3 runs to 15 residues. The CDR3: CSASAAAPSEETQYF. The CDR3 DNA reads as TGCAGTGCTAGTGCGGCGGCCCCGAGTGAGGAGACCCAGTACTTC.

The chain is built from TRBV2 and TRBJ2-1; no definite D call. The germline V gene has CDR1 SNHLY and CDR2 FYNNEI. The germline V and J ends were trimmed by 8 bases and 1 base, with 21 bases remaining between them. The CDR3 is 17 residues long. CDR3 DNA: TGTGCCAGCGAAGGGATCACTTTTCCCCAGTCCTACAATGAGCAGTTCTTC. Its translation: CASEGITFPQSYNEQFF.

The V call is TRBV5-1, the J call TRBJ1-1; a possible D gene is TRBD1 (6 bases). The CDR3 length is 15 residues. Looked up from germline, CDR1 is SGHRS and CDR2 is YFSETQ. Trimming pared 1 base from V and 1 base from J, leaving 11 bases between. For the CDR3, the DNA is TGCGCCAGCAGCTTGATAACAGGGCGGAACACTGAAGCTTTCTTT. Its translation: CASSLITGRNTEAFF. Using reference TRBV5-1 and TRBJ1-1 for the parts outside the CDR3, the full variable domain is KAGVTQTPRYLIKTRGQQVTLSCSPISGHRSVSWYQQTPGQGLQFLFEYFSETQRNKGNFPGRFSGRQFSNSRSEMNVSTLELGDSALYLCASSLITGRNTEAFFGQGTRLTVV.

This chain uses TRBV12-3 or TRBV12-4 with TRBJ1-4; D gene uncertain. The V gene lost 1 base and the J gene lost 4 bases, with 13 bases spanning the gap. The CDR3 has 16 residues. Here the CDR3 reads CASSLELPVGNEKLFF. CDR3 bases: TGTGCCAGCAGTTTAGAACTGCCGGTTGGTAATGAAAAACTGTTTTTT.